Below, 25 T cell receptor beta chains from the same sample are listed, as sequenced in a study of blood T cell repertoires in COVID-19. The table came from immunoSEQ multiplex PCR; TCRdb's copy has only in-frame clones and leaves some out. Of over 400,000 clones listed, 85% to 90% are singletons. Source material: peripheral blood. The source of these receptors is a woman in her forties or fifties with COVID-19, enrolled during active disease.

CDR3 in DNA: TGTGCCAGCAGCGGTAACTCCGGGACAGATTCACCCCTCCACTTT. It specifies CASSGNSGTDSPLHF. The V and J genes are TRBV9 and TRBJ1-6, with 7 bases matching TRBD1. The CDR3 spans 15 residues. The V and J ends lost 3 bases and 8 bases, in that order; junction bases with no gene match: 8. CDR1 and CDR2 from the germline V gene are SGDLS and YYNGEE.

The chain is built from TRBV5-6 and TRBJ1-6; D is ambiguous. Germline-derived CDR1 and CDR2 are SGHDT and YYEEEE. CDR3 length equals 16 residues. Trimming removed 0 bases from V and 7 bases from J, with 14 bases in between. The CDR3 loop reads CASSLAPGRGNSPLHF. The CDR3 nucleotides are TGTGCCAGCAGCTTGGCCCCAGGACGGGGAAATTCACCCCTCCACTTT.

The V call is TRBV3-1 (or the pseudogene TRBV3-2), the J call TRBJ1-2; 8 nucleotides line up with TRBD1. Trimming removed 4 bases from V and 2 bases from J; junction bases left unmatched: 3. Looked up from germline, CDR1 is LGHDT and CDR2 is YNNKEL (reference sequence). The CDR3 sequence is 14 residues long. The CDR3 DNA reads TGTGCCAGCAGCCGCAGACAGGGGAACTATGGCTACACCTTC. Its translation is CASSRRQGNYGYTF.

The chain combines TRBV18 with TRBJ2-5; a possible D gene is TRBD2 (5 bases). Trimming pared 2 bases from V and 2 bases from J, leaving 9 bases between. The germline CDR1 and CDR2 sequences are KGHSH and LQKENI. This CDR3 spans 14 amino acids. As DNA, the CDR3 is TGTGCCAGCTCACCATTCGGGGAGCAAGAGACCCAGTACTTC. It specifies CASSPFGEQETQYF.

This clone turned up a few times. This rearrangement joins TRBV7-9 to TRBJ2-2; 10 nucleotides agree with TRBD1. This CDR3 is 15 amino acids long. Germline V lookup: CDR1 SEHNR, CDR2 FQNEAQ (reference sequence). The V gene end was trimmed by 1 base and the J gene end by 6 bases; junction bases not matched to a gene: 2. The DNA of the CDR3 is TGTGCCAGCAGCTTAGTCGGGACAGGGGCCGGGGAGCTGTTTTTT. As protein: CASSLVGTGAGELFF.

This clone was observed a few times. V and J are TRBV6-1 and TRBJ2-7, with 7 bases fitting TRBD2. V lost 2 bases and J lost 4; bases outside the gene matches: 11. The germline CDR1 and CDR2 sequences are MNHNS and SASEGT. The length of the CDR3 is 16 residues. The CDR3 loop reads CASSERLGEGNYEQYF. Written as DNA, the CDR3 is TGTGCCAGCAGTGAACGTTTAGGGGAGGGGAATTACGAGCAGTACTTC.

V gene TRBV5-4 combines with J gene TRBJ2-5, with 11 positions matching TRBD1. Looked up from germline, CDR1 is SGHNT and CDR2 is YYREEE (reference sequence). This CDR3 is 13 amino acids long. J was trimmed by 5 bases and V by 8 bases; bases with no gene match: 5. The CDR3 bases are TGTGCCAGTGGAGGACAGGGGGCGGAGACCCAGTACTTC. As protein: CASGGQGAETQYF.

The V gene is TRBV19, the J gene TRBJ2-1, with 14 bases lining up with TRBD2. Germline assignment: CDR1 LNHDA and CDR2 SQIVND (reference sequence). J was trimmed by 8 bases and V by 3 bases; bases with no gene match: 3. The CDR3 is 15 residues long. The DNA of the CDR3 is TGTGCCAGTAGTATCAGGACTAGCGGGGGGCATGAGCAGTTCTTC. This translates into CASSIRTSGGHEQFF.

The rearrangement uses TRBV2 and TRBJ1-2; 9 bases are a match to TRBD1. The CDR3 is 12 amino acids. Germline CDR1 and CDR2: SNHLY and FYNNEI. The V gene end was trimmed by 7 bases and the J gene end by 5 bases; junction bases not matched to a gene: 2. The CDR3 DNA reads TGTGCCAGCACCGGACAGGGGTATGGCTACACCTTC. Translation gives CASTGQGYGYTF.

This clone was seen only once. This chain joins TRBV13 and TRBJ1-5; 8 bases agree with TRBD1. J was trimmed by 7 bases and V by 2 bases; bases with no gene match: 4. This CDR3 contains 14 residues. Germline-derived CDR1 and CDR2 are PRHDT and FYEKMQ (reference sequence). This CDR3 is CASSLNRGGQPQHF. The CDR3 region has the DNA TGTGCCAGCAGCTTAAACAGGGGGGGACAGCCCCAGCATTTT.

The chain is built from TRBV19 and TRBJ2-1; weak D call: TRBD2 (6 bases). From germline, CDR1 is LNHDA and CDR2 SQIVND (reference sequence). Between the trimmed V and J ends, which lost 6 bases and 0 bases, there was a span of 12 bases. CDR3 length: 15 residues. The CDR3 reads CASRNGGSSYNEQFF. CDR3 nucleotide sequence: TGTGCCAGTAGGAACGGGGGAAGCTCCTACAATGAGCAGTTCTTC.

In DNA form, the CDR3 reads TGTGCCAGCAGCCCCTCCCACAGGGGACGGCATGGCTACACCTTC. This gives the protein CASSPSHRGRHGYTF. The chain recombines TRBV9 with TRBJ1-2, with 7 nucleotides matching TRBD1. This CDR3 comprises 15 residues. Unmatched junction bases numbered 12, after V lost 4 bases and J lost 6 bases. Germline V gives CDR1 SGDLS, CDR2 YYNGEE.

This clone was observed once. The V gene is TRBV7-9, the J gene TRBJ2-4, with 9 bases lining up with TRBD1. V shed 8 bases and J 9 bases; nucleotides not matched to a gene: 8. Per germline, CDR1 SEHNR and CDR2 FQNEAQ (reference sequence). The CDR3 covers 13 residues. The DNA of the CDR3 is TGTGCCAGCCAGGGGACAGGGAGAGGCATTCAGTACTTC. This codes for CASQGTGRGIQYF.

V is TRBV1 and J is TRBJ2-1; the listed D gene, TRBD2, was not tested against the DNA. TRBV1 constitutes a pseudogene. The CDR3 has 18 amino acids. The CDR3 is CTFPTRLAGGLSYNEQFF. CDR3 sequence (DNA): TGCACCTTCCCTACCCGACTAGCGGGGGGGCTCTCCTACAATGAGCAGTTCTTC.

This CDR3 reads CASSLRDRDPGELFF. CDR3 DNA sequence: TGTGCCAGCAGTTTAAGGGACAGGGACCCCGGGGAGCTGTTTTTT. This chain joins TRBV27 and TRBJ2-2, with TRBD1 matching over 9 bases. The CDR3 is 15 amino acids. CDR1 and CDR2 (germline): MNHEY, SMNVEV (reference sequence). V shed 2 bases, J shed 6 bases, and the junction held 4 bases outside the gene matches.

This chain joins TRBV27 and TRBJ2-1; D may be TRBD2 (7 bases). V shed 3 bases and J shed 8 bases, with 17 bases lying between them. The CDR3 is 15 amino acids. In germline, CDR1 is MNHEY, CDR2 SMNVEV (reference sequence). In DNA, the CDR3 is TGTGCCAGCAGTTTCTCTCTCGCGGGGGCGGATGAGCAGTTCTTC. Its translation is CASSFSLAGADEQFF.

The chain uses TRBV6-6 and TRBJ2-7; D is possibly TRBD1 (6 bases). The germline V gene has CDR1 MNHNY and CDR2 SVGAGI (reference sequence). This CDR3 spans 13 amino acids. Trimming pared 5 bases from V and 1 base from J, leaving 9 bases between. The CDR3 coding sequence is TGTGCCAGCAGTAGACAGGTTTCCTACGAGCAGTACTTC. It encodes CASSRQVSYEQYF.

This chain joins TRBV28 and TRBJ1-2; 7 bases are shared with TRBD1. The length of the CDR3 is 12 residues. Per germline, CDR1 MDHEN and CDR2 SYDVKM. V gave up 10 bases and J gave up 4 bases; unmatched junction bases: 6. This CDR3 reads CAIAGTAYGYTF. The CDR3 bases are TGTGCCATAGCCGGGACAGCCTATGGCTACACCTTC.

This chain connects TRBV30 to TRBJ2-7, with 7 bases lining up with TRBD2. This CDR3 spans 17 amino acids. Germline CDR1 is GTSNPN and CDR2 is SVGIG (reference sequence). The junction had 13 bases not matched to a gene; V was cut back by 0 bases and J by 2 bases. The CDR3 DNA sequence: TGTGCCTGGAGTGTACGTCGTCGGAGCGGGGCAACCTACGAGCAGTACTTC. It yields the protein CAWSVRRRSGATYEQYF.

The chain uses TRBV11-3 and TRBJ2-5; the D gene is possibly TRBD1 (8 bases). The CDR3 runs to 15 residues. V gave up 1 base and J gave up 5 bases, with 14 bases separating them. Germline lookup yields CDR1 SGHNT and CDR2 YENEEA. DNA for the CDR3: TGTGCCAGCAGCTTAGGCGGACAGGGAGGGGAGACCCAGTACTTC. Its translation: CASSLGGQGGETQYF.

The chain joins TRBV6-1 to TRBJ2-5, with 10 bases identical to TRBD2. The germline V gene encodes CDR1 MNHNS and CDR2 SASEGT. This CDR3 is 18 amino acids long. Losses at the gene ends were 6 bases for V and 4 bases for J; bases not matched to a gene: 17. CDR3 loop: CASSERGTSGAGGETQYF. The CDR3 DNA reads TGTGCCAGCAGCGAACGAGGCACTAGCGGGGCCGGGGGAGAGACCCAGTACTTC.

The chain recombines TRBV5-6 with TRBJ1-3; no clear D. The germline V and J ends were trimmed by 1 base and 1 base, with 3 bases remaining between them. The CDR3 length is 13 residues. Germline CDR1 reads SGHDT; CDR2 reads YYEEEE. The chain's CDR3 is CASSLYSGNTIYF. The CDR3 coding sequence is TGTGCCAGCAGCTTGTATTCTGGAAACACCATATATTTT.

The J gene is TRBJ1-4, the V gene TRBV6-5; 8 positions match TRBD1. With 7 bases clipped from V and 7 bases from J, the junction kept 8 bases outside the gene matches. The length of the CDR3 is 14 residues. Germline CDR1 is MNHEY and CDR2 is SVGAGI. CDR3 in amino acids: CASNLQGGGEKLFF. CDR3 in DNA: TGTGCCAGCAACTTACAGGGGGGAGGTGAAAAACTGTTTTTT.

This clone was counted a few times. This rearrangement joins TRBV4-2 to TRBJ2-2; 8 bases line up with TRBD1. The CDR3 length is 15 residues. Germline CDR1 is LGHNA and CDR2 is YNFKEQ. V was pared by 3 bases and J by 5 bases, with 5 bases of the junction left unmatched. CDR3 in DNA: TGTGCCAGCAGCCATGACAGGGGAAATACCGGGGAGCTGTTTTTT. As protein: CASSHDRGNTGELFF.

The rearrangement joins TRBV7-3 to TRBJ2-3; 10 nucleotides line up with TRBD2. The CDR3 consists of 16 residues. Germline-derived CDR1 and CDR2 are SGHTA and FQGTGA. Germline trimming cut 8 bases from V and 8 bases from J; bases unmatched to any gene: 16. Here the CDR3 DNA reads TGTGCCAGCTCTTACTCTAGCGGGGGCCCCAGGGGTACGCAGTATTTT. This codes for CASSYSSGGPRGTQYF.